This T cell receptor (beta chain) was sequenced for a study of T cell responses to AZD1222 COVID-19 vaccine (TCRdb year 2021). Concerning the study at large: A total of under 250 trial participants underwent TCR sequencing, of whom about 210 had received two doses of AZD1222 and roughly 26 had received two doses of the MenACWY control vaccine. Trial participants were enrolled by age into subgroups of 18-55, 56-69 and 70-plus years, and about 150, 27 and 61 TCR-sequenced participants, respectively, were included in these subgroups.

The CDR3 regions of human TCRbeta chains were analyzed by immunosequencing. The published analysis was carried out like this. TCRs in the repertoires were compared against a reference library of SARS-CoV-2-specific TCRs that had been generated with the MIRA antigen-specificity platform. Breadth was defined as the fraction of unique TCRs that were SARS-CoV-2-associated. Depth was defined as the fraction of total T cells that were SARS-CoV-2-associated. Each spike-specific TCR was assigned to its reactive spike region and to a CD4 or CD8 class using the MIRA data. Log10-transformed breadth and depth values were compared by one-way ANOVA with Sidak's multiple comparisons tests. TCRdb obtained this table from immuneACCESS and retained in-frame rearrangements with V and J assigned. These tables miss some clones; where compared with another copy, unresolved V genes account for less than half of the shortfall, and the remainder is unexplained. V, J and clone size were drawn from that table, and D and trimming were deduced from the DNA. The sample yields 100,000 to 150,000 clones; roughly 82% were counted once. About 28% of the sample rests with the top ten.

Trimming accounts for 1 base at V and 7 bases at J, while the number of junction bases matched to no gene is 5. The germline V gene encodes CDR1 SGHNT and CDR2 YYREEE (reference sequence). Including the terminal cysteine and phenylalanine, the CDR3 comprises 15 residues. Only the CDR3 DNA stays, 45 bases, in frame from base 1. Concerning this clone: The antigen it binds to is not known. Base-call qualities are not available, and no considerably larger clone is one nucleotide away.

Read against the paper, the sample's time point label means: about 28 days (+/-7) after the second vaccine dose. AZD1222 recipients whose second dose came at about 4 weeks and those whose second dose came at about 12 weeks were combined into one group, since spike-specific TCR depth and breadth did not differ between the two schedules. Vaccinee samples were obtained from the UK trials COV001 and COV002, which included a single-blind randomized controlled phase 2/3 trial of AZD1222 (ChAdOx1 nCoV-19) in healthy adults. For TCRbeta chain sequencing, PBMC samples were collected from trial participants at day 0 and at day 28 after the second dose. The paper as a whole reports these results and caveats: After two AZD1222 doses, both the breadth and the depth of spike-specific TCRs were significantly higher than at day 0 and than in MenACWY recipients. Conclusions about previously exposed vaccinees are limited because only five to seven AZD1222 recipients were SARS-CoV-2 seropositive at baseline. Epitopes outside the regions mutated in the B.1.351 and B.1.1.7 variants were reportedly recognized by nearly half of the unique spike-specific TCRs. Most participants were white British and females outnumbered males, and the authors suggested that clonal diversity may have been underestimated. Because no samples from the day 14 peak response were available, repertoires could be characterized only after the peak T cell response. CD4 TCRs associated with the vaccine covered the entire spike protein, and the dominant responses were in regions 160-218 and 743-854. The 56-69-year group was small, and its depth increase did not reach significance, likely because of low power.

The TCR sequence derives from an adult who received the AZD1222 COVID-19 vaccine. The chain joins TRBV5-4 to TRBJ2-2; the central 9 bases match TRBD1. The sequencing used peripheral blood, collected 28 days after the second AZD1222 dose. The bases are TGTGCCAGCAGCTTGCGGACAGGGGCGGACGGGGAGCTGTTTTTT. Its translation is CASSLRTGADGELFF.